The next 24 T cell receptor beta chains were all read from a single sample in a study of Graves' ophthalmopathy and Graves' hyperthyroidism. Amplification from RNA transcripts yielded the TCR beta CDR3 regions. Amplification began with first-round RT-PCR using HTBI primers, then second-round multiplex PCR was performed. From the multiplex PCR reads, TCRdb called clonotypes with MiXCR, one entry per CDR3 protein. The sample lists hundreds of thousands of distinct CDR3 sequences, about 44% occurring once. The sequenced material came from peripheral blood. All receptors come from an adult man with Graves' ophthalmopathy.

About this clonotype: A read error may be the cause here, since a much bigger clone is one base away. V usage is TRBV29-1 and J usage is TRBJ1-5, with D possibly TRBD1 on 5 matching bases. The CDR3 has 16 amino acids. Looked up from germline, CDR1 is SQVTM and CDR2 is ANQGSEA. The V end was cut by 4 bases, the J end by 3 bases, with 19 bases between. CDR3 DNA: TGCAGCGTTGTATTGGGACGAAGAGGGGCCAATCAGCCCCAGCATTTT. It is translated as CSVVLGRRGANQPQHF.

This clonotype was seen only a few times. The rearrangement uses TRBV5-4 and TRBJ1-6, with a possible D match to TRBD1 (6 bases). The length of the CDR3 is 16 residues. Germline V gives CDR1 SGHNT, CDR2 YYREEE (reference sequence). Deletions cut 0 bases from V and 4 bases from J, with 11 bases between. DNA of the CDR3: TGTGCCAGCAGCTTGGCGGCAGGGGAGTATAATTCACCCCTCCACTTT. This sequence encodes CASSLAAGEYNSPLHF.

At least ten counts were recorded for this clonotype. V usage is TRBV25-1 and J usage is TRBJ1-2, with D perhaps TRBD1 (5 bases). The V gene lost 1 base and the J gene lost 7 bases, with 16 bases spanning the gap. The CDR3 runs to 15 residues. Germline V CDR1 and CDR2: MGHDK, SYGVNS. The CDR3 spells CASSELGRVFSGYTF. DNA of the CDR3: TGTGCCAGCAGTGAATTGGGCAGGGTGTTCAGTGGCTACACCTTC.

This clonotype came up a few times. The genes are TRBV2 and TRBJ2-7; the D gene is possibly TRBD1 (5 bases). V lost 3 bases, J lost 0 bases, and 18 bases lay in between. This CDR3 is 17 amino acids long. The germline V gene encodes CDR1 SNHLY and CDR2 FYNNEI. CDR3 DNA: TGTGCCAGCAGTGAGGGGCACCGCCCGATACTCTCCTACGAGCAGTACTTC. It yields the protein CASSEGHRPILSYEQYF.

The sample holds a few counts of this clonotype. V gene TRBV25-1 combines with J gene TRBJ1-2; D is undetermined. CDR1 is MGHDK, CDR2 SYGVNS, per germline. The CDR3 totals 12 residues. With 5 bases removed from V and 7 bases from J, the gap between germline ends came to 11 bases. For the CDR3, the DNA is TGTGCCAGCAGTTTATCTCCGGCTGGCTACACCTTC. Protein: CASSLSPAGYTF.

There are a few counts of this clonotype. This rearrangement joins TRBV6-6 to TRBJ1-5; weak D call: TRBD1 (6 bases). Germline CDR1 is MNHNY and CDR2 is SVGAGI (reference sequence). With 3 bases removed from V and 1 base from J, the gap between germline ends came to 16 bases. This CDR3 region has 17 residues. For the CDR3, the DNA is TGTGCCAGCAGTTATCAGGACAGAGCCTCGAGCAATCAGCCCCAGCATTTT. Its protein is CASSYQDRASSNQPQHF.

The chain links TRBV25-1 to TRBJ1-4; tentatively, D is TRBD1 (5 bases). Trimming removed 4 bases from V and 7 bases from J, with 16 bases in between. Per germline, CDR1 MGHDK and CDR2 SYGVNS. This CDR3 region has 15 residues. The CDR3 bases are TGTGCCAGCAGTGCCCGTGGCAGAAGGGGTGAAAAACTGTTTTTT. It yields the protein CASSARGRRGEKLFF.

This clonotype appeared once. This chain uses TRBV7-3 with TRBJ1-4; possibly TRBD1 for D (6 bases). The germline V gene encodes CDR1 SGHTA and CDR2 FQGTGA. Trimming stripped 1 base from V and 8 bases from J, with 14 bases between. The CDR3 loop spans 15 amino acids. The CDR3 bases are TGTGCCAGCAGCTTAATAGCCGGGGGCGGCGAAAAACTGTTTTTT. Protein sequence: CASSLIAGGGEKLFF.

This clonotype was seen many times. The chain couples TRBV7-2 to TRBJ2-7, with 7 bases identical to TRBD2. J lost 7 bases, V lost 5 bases, and 14 bases had no gene match. The CDR3 contains 15 residues. CDR1 is SGHTA and CDR2 is FQGNSA in the germline V gene. The CDR3 loop is CASSPFQRDPSEQYF. The CDR3 region has the DNA TGTGCCAGCAGCCCCTTTCAGCGGGACCCAAGTGAGCAGTACTTC.

At least ten counts were recorded for this clonotype. J is TRBJ2-7 and V is TRBV25-1; unclear D gene. Trimming stripped 2 bases from V and 4 bases from J, with 12 bases between. The CDR3 spans 14 residues. The germline gives CDR1 MGHDK, CDR2 SYGVNS. CDR3 sequence: CASSERIRSYEQYF. The CDR3 nucleotides read TGTGCCAGCAGTGAAAGAATCAGGTCATACGAGCAGTACTTC.

With respect to this clonotype: Compared with germline, one end of the junction differs, possibly owing to a read error. This chain connects TRBV2 to TRBJ1-2, with 7 bases aligning to TRBD1. CDR3 length: 12 residues. CDR1 and CDR2 (germline): SNHLY, FYNNEI. CDR3: CASSLGQAVLPF. The DNA for the CDR3 is TGTGCCAGCAGTCTAGGACAGGCCGTCTTACCCTTC.

The chain recombines TRBV4-1 with TRBJ2-7, with TRBD2 matching 9 bases. Germline V gene lookup returns CDR1 MGHRA and CDR2 YSYEKL. The CDR3 contains 13 residues. Trimming took 5 bases from V and 6 from J; bases not matched to a gene: 5. Written as DNA, the CDR3 is TGCGCCAGCAGCTTGAAACTAGCGGGCGAGCAGTACTTC. This codes for CASSLKLAGEQYF.

This rearrangement joins TRBV7-2 to TRBJ2-7, with D unresolved. The CDR3 spans 14 residues. The germline V and J ends were trimmed by 5 bases and 5 bases, with 16 bases remaining between them. Germline V gene lookup returns CDR1 SGHTA and CDR2 FQGNSA. The CDR3 region has the DNA TGTGCCAGCAGCCCCTTGGGAATTTCGGACGAGCAGTACTTC. This gives the protein CASSPLGISDEQYF.

This clonotype was seen only a few times. Germline is not matched at one junction end, which may reflect a read error. The V call is TRBV10-3, the J call TRBJ1-1, with TRBD1 matching over 9 bases. This CDR3 contains 17 residues. The germline gives CDR1 ENHRY, CDR2 SYGVKD. The DNA for the CDR3 is TGTGCCAGCAGTTACTACAGGGGGCTGGGATCTAACACTGAAGCTTTCTTT. This sequence encodes CASSYYRGLGSNTEAFF.

The CDR3 protein is CASSRTGTSGGRGETQYF. DNA for the CDR3: TGTGCCAGCAGCCGAACCGGGACTAGCGGGGGGAGAGGGGAGACCCAGTACTTC. V usage is TRBV11-2 and J usage is TRBJ2-5; 15 nucleotides align to TRBD2. The CDR3 extends over 18 amino acids. Germline V gene lookup returns CDR1 SGHAT and CDR2 FQNNGV. V gave up 5 bases and J gave up 5 bases; unmatched junction bases: 12.

The J gene is TRBJ2-7, the V gene TRBV29-1, with TRBD2 identical over 11 bases. Per germline, CDR1 SQVTM and CDR2 ANQGSEA. The V gene end was trimmed by 8 bases and the J gene end by 4 bases; junction bases not matched to a gene: 7. The CDR3 has 13 amino acids. The CDR3 sequence is CSHPGLAEYEQYF. DNA of the CDR3: TGCAGCCATCCGGGACTAGCGGAATACGAGCAGTACTTC.

Details on this clonotype: This may be a read error: a much more frequent sequence differs by one nucleotide. V usage is TRBV2 and J usage is TRBJ2-7; D is tentatively TRBD1 or TRBD2 (7 bases each). The CDR3 contains 13 residues. Germline V gene lookup returns CDR1 SNHLY and CDR2 FYNNEI. Deletions cut 10 bases from V and 6 bases from J, with 19 bases between. In nucleotides, the CDR3 is TGTGCCACCAAGACAGGGAGGGGATGCGAGCAGTACTTC. This codes for CATKTGRGCEQYF.

Only a few counts were recorded for this clonotype. The rearrangement uses TRBV11-3 and TRBJ2-6; D gene unclear. This CDR3 has 14 residues. Per the germline V gene, CDR1 is SGHNT and CDR2 is YENEEA. V lost 5 bases and J 3 bases, leaving 8 bases between the germline ends. The DNA of the CDR3 is TGTGCCAGCAGCGTCTCCGGTGGGGCCAACGTCCTGACTTTC. The encoded protein is CASSVSGGANVLTF.

The CDR3 is CSVIVNSGNTIYF. The CDR3 DNA sequence: TGCAGTGTCATTGTTAATTCTGGAAACACCATATATTTT. This rearrangement joins TRBV29-1 to TRBJ1-3; no clear D gene. This CDR3 spans 13 amino acids. Germline V gene data show CDR1 as SQVTM and CDR2 as ANQGSEA.

This clonotype came up once. The J gene is TRBJ1-5, the V gene TRBV24-1; 9 bases align to TRBD1. CDR1 is KGHDR, CDR2 SFDVKD, per germline. Trimming cost V 5 bases and J 5 bases; bases outside gene matches: 9. This CDR3 has 16 residues. The CDR3 spells CATSAITGTGHQPQHF. CDR3 nucleotides: TGTGCCACCAGTGCTATAACCGGGACAGGGCATCAGCCCCAGCATTTT.

This clonotype appeared many times. V and J are TRBV25-1 and TRBJ1-1; D is unresolved. Germline V gives CDR1 MGHDK, CDR2 SYGVNS. The V and J ends lost 2 bases and 3 bases respectively, with 13 bases between them. The CDR3 contains 15 residues. The CDR3 DNA is TGTGCCAGCAGTGAACAAGTTACAGACGACACTGAAGCTTTCTTT. Encoded protein: CASSEQVTDDTEAFF.

This clonotype showed up just a few times. The chain carries TRBV6-2 or TRBV6-3 and TRBJ1-2; TRBD1 matches at 8 bases. The junction had 3 bases not matched to a gene; V was cut back by 4 bases and J by 8 bases. The CDR3 is 12 amino acids. The germline gives CDR1 MNHEY, CDR2 SVGEGT. The CDR3 DNA is TGTGCCAGCAGTTCAGGGGGCTGGGGCTACACCTTC. The encoded protein is CASSSGGWGYTF.

The J gene is TRBJ2-7, the V gene TRBV25-1, with TRBD2 matching over 12 bases. V was clipped by 6 bases and J by 2 bases; unmatched bases: 26. The CDR3 loop spans 22 amino acids. Germline-derived CDR1 and CDR2 are MGHDK and SYGVNS. This CDR3 is CASSQDKFPGLAGKTDTYEQYF. The CDR3 coding sequence is TGTGCCAGCAGCCAAGATAAGTTTCCAGGACTAGCGGGGAAAACTGACACCTACGAGCAGTACTTC.

This clonotype was counted at least ten times. The V call is TRBV2, the J call TRBJ2-7; tentatively, D is TRBD1 or TRBD2 (7 bases each). V was cut by 6 bases and J by 4 bases, with 16 bases left in between. The CDR3 sequence is 14 residues long. CDR1 and CDR2 from the germline V gene are SNHLY and FYNNEI. CDR3 residues: CASSLGRGPYEQYF. CDR3 sequence (DNA): TGTGCCAGCAGCTTAGGGAGGGGGCCATACGAGCAGTACTTC.